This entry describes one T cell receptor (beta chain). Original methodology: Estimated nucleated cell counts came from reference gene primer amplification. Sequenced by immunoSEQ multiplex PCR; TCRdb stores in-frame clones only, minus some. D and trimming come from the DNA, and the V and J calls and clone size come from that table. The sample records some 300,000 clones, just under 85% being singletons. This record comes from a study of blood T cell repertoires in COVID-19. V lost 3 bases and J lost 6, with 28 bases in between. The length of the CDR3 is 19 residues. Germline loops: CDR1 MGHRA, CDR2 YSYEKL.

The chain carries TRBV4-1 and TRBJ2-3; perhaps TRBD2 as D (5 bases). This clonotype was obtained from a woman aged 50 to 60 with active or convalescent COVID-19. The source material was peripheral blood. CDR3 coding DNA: TGCGCCAGCAGCCATTCCCTTCGCGGACGGCCGGGGATTTTTGATACGCAGTATTTT. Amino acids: CASSHSLRGRPGIFDTQYF.